This entry features one TCR beta chain sequence. The target antigen is unknown. The CDR3 consists of 16 residues. The germline CDR1 and CDR2 sequences are SGHTA and FQGNSA. Trimming removed 1 base from V and 5 bases from J; junction bases left unmatched: 7. The data originate from a study of T cell repertoires in cytomegalovirus infection. One entry per CDR3 protein, called by TCRdb with MiXCR from the reads. The sample holds 150,000 to 200,000 distinct CDR3 sequences, 20% to 25% seen once. The source is a human donor in good health (CMV status not recorded). Some clones in this sample may be carry-over from other donors' samples. Sequenced here: CD8+ T cells from cultured PBMCs, sampled from culture after CMV antigen stimulation. V usage is TRBV7-2 and J usage is TRBJ2-3; 9 bases agree with TRBD2. CDR3 nucleotides: TGTGCCAGCAGCTTAGAGGGCGGGGGGGCCGTAGATACGCAGTATTTT. It is translated as CASSLEGGGAVDTQYF.